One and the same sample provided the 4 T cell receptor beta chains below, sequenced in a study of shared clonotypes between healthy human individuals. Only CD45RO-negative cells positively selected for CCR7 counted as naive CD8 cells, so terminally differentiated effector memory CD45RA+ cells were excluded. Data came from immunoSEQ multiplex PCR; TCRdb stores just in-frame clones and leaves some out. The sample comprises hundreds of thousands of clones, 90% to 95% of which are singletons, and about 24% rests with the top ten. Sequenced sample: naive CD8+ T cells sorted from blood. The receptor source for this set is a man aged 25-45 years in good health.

In DNA, the CDR3 is TGTGCCAGTAGTATAGAAGTGGGAAACCCCACTGAAGCTTTCTTT. Its protein is CASSIEVGNPTEAFF. This chain links TRBV19 with TRBJ1-1; D is uncertain. The V and J ends lost 0 bases and 4 bases respectively, with 12 bases between them. The CDR3 consists of 15 residues. Germline V gene sequence: CDR1 LNHDA, CDR2 SQIVND (reference sequence).

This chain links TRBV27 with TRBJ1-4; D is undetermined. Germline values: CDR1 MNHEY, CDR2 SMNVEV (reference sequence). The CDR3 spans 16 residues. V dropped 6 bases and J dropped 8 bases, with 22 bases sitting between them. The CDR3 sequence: CASSPAWGGMGEKLFF. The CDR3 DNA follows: TGTGCCAGCAGCCCCGCGTGGGGTGGGATGGGGGAAAAACTGTTTTTT.

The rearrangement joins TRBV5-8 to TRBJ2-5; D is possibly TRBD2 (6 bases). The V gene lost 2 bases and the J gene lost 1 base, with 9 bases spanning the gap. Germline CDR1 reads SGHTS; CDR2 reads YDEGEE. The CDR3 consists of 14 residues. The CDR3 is CASSFFSGQETQYF. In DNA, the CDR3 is TGTGCCAGCAGCTTTTTTAGCGGCCAAGAGACCCAGTACTTC.

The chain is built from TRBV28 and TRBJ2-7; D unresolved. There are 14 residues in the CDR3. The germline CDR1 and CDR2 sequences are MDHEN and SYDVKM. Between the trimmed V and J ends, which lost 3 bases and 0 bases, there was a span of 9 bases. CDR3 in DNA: TGTGCCAGCAGTTTTCAGAGCTACTCCTACGAGCAGTACTTC. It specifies CASSFQSYSYEQYF.